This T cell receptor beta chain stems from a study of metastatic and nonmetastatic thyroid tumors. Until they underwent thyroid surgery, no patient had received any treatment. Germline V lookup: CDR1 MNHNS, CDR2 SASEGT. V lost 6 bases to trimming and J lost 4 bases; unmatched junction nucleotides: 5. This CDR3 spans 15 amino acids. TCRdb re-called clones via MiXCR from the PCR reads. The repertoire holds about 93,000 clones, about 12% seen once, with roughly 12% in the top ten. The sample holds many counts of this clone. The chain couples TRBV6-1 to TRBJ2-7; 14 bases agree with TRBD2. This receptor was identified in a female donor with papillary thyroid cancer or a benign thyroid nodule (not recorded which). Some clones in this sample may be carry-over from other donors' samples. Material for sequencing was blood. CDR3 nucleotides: TGTGCCAGCAGCTCGGGACTAGCGGGAGATTACGAGCAGTACTTC. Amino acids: CASSSGLAGDYEQYF.